The sample holds many counts of the clone carrying this T cell receptor beta chain. As yet, its antigen is unknown. This record belongs to a study of T cell repertoires in cytomegalovirus infection. Germline V gene sequence: CDR1 SGHTA, CDR2 FQGNSA. The ends were cut back, 5 bases at V and 7 bases at J, with 23 bases in the middle. The length of the CDR3 is 16 residues. Each CDR3 protein gets one entry after TCRdb re-called the reads with MiXCR. The repertoire holds about 310,000 distinct CDR3 sequences, with approximately 25% as singletons. The TCR was taken from a human donor in good health (CMV status not recorded). Some clones in this sample may be carry-over from other donors' samples. This rearrangement joins TRBV7-2 to TRBJ2-5; the D gene could be TRBD1 or TRBD2 (5 bases each). The sequences come from cultured PBMCs, collected from culture after CMV antigen stimulation. The CDR3: CASSLTRDAGPRTQYF. The CDR3 nucleotides read TGTGCCAGCAGCCTAACCCGGGACGCCGGTCCAAGGACCCAGTACTTC.